This T cell receptor (beta chain) was identified during a study of T cells after yellow fever vaccination. TCRdb called the 5' RACE reads again in MiXCR, with one record for every CDR3 protein. The table includes about 350,000 distinct CDR3 sequences, roughly 8.6% detected once. The CDR3 extends over 14 amino acids. Per germline, CDR1 MNHEY and CDR2 SVGAGI. J was trimmed by 5 bases and V by 2 bases; bases with no gene match: 4. There are a few counts of this clonotype. Specimen: PBMCs, collected about 41 days after the first yellow fever vaccination. The source is a man aged 18-30 years who received the YFV17D yellow fever vaccine. The chain is built from TRBV6-5 and TRBJ1-1, with 8 positions matching TRBD1. The CDR3 loop reads CASSYLGQGTEAFF. In nucleotides, the CDR3 is TGTGCCAGCAGTTACCTTGGACAGGGTACTGAAGCTTTCTTT.